The 20 T cell receptor beta chains listed next were all sequenced from one sample in a study of CD8 T cells in Susac syndrome. A quantity of about 0.5 to 1 ug RNA underwent reverse transcription using random hexamers. A single record per CDR3 protein comes from TCRdb applying MiXCR to the immunoSEQ multiplex PCR reads. This sample carries 200,000 or so distinct CDR3 sequences, over 90% of them seen once, and the ten largest clones take 0.093%. Sequenced sample: CD4+ T cells from PBMCs. Receptors originate from a human donor with multiple sclerosis.

The CDR3 bases are TGTGCCTGGAGGGCAGGGACTCTCGGCTACACCTTC. Its translation: CAWRAGTLGYTF. The chain carries TRBV30 and TRBJ1-2, with D maybe TRBD1 (5 bases). The CDR3 runs 12 residues. V was trimmed by 3 bases and J by 8 bases, leaving 13 bases between them. The germline CDR1 and CDR2 sequences are GTSNPN and SVGIG (reference sequence).

The chain links TRBV6-5 to TRBJ2-3, with 9 bases that match TRBD2. CDR1 is MNHEY, CDR2 SVGAGI, per germline. The ends lost 1 base at V and 2 bases at J; junction bases unmatched: 13. This CDR3 region has 19 residues. CDR3 nucleotides: TGTGCCAGCAGTTACTGGGGTGGGCGAGCGGGGGGAATCACAGATACGCAGTATTTT. Its translation: CASSYWGGRAGGITDTQYF.

The CDR3 protein is CASSLTRTNYGYTF. For the CDR3, the DNA is TGTGCCAGCAGCTTGACTAGGACTAACTATGGCTACACCTTC. The rearrangement links TRBV5-6 to TRBJ1-2; D gene unclear. The CDR3 consists of 14 residues. V lost 1 base and J 0 bases, leaving 7 bases between the germline ends. Germline CDR1 and CDR2: SGHDT and YYEEEE.

J is TRBJ2-1 and V is TRBV5-1; 7 nucleotides line up with TRBD2. The J segment lost 3 bases and the V segment lost 0 bases, leaving 9 bases of the junction unmatched. Looked up from germline, CDR1 is SGHRS and CDR2 is YFSETQ. The CDR3 spans 17 residues. The CDR3 DNA reads as TGCGCCAGCAGCTTGGCCGAGTGGGAGGGCCTCTACAATGAGCAGTTCTTC. Residues: CASSLAEWEGLYNEQFF.

The V gene is TRBV5-1, the J gene TRBJ2-3, with D hard to call. The CDR3 totals 14 residues. CDR1 SGHRS and CDR2 YFSETQ come from the germline V gene. Trimming cost V 4 bases and J 7 bases, with 16 bases left between them. The CDR3 region has the DNA TGCGCCAGCAGCCCCGGGCCCTCCGAGAATACGCAGTATTTT. Amino acid sequence: CASSPGPSENTQYF. Filled out from reference TRBV5-1 and TRBJ2-3, the complete variable domain reads KAGVTQTPRYLIKTRGQQVTLSCSPISGHRSVSWYQQTPGQGLQFLFEYFSETQRNKGNFPGRFSGRQFSNSRSEMNVSTLELGDSALYLCASSPGPSENTQYFGPGTRLTVL.

The chain is built from TRBV30 and TRBJ2-1; D may be TRBD2 (6 bases). Between the trimmed V and J ends, which lost 5 bases and 10 bases, there was a span of 21 bases. The CDR3 extends over 14 amino acids. Germline CDR1 is GTSNPN and CDR2 is SVGIG (reference sequence). The CDR3 sequence: CAWAGMGRSGEQFF. For the CDR3, the DNA is TGTGCCTGGGCGGGGATGGGCCGTTCGGGGGAGCAGTTCTTC.

The rearrangement joins TRBV29-1 to TRBJ1-1, with a tentative D call TRBD1 (6 bases). CDR3 length: 13 residues. V lost 7 bases to trimming and J lost 1 base, with 13 bases between them. Germline V CDR1 and CDR2: SQVTM, ANQGSEA. The CDR3, as DNA: TGCAGCGCGAAGGGGGGGGCGAACACTGAAGCTTTCTTT. Amino acid sequence: CSAKGGANTEAFF.

V usage is TRBV20-1 and J usage is TRBJ2-7, with D unclear. This CDR3 has 13 amino acids. Trimming stripped 6 bases from V and 2 bases from J, with 14 bases between. From germline, CDR1 is DFQATT and CDR2 SNEGSKA (reference sequence). This CDR3 is CSAGRTTTYEQYF. DNA for the CDR3: TGCAGTGCCGGGCGTACCACTACCTACGAGCAGTACTTC.

The CDR3 DNA sequence: TGTGCCATCAAAAAATCAGGGTTAGGTGAGCAGTTCTTC. This translates into CAIKKSGLGEQFF. The chain links TRBV10-3 to TRBJ2-1; weak D call: TRBD1 (5 bases). The CDR3 covers 13 residues. Trimming shortened V by 7 bases and J by 9 bases, and 16 bases separated the two germline ends. The germline CDR1 and CDR2 sequences are ENHRY and SYGVKD.

The chain joins TRBV7-9 to TRBJ1-1; no clear D gene. V was shortened by 1 base and J by 1 base, with 4 bases between the two germline ends. Germline V gives CDR1 SEHNR, CDR2 FQNEAQ (reference sequence). The CDR3 extends over 13 amino acids. CDR3 sequence (DNA): TGTGCCAGCAGCTTAGAAGGGAACACTGAAGCTTTCTTT. Translated: CASSLEGNTEAFF. Looking up the rest from reference TRBV7-9 and TRBJ1-1 gives the full variable domain: DTGVSQNPRHKITKRGQNVTFRCDPISEHNRLYWYRQTLGQGPEFLTYFQNEAQLEKSRLLSDRFSAERPKGSFSTLEIQRTEQGDSAMYLCASSLEGNTEAFFGQGTRLTVV.

The rearrangement joins TRBV10-3 to TRBJ2-5; 9 nucleotides align to TRBD2. CDR1 and CDR2 from the germline V gene are ENHRY and SYGVKD. CDR3 length: 18 amino acids. Trimming cost V 0 bases and J 1 base; bases outside gene matches: 9. The CDR3 region is CAISESTVAGGSQETQYF. CDR3 nucleotides: TGTGCCATCAGTGAGTCGACAGTTGCGGGAGGGAGCCAAGAGACCCAGTACTTC.

This rearrangement joins TRBV20-1 to TRBJ1-1; 7 nucleotides line up with TRBD1. The CDR3 runs 11 residues. Germline CDR1 and CDR2: DFQATT and SNEGSKA (reference sequence). Unmatched junction bases numbered 5, after V lost 5 bases and J lost 8 bases. CDR3 DNA sequence: TGCAGTGCTGCACAGGGGTGGGAAGCTTTCTTT. Its protein is CSAAQGWEAFF.

This clonotype showed up just a few times. This rearrangement joins TRBV18 to TRBJ2-7; weak D call: TRBD1 (5 bases). The CDR3 has 13 amino acids. Trimming took off 5 bases at V and 3 bases at J, with 11 bases between the two ends. CDR1 KGHSH and CDR2 LQKENI come from the germline V gene. The DNA of the CDR3 is TGTGCCAGCTCAGTCGACAGTCTCTACGAGCAGTACTTC. This gives the protein CASSVDSLYEQYF. Full variable domain (remainder filled in from reference TRBV18 and TRBJ2-7): NAGVMQNPRHLVRRRGQEARLRCSPMKGHSHVYWYRQLPEEGLKFMVYLQKENIIDESGMPKERFSAEFPKEGPSILRIQQVVRGDSAAYFCASSVDSLYEQYFGPGTRLTVT.

The rearrangement uses TRBV5-1 and TRBJ2-7, with TRBD2 as a possible D gene (5 bases). Trimming took 0 bases from V and 3 from J, leaving 13 bases between them. This CDR3 is 15 amino acids long. Germline CDR1 SGHRS, CDR2 YFSETQ. In DNA, the CDR3 is TGCGCCAGCAGCTTGGAAGGAGGCCCATACTACGAGCAGTACTTC. This codes for CASSLEGGPYYEQYF. Combining the CDR3 with reference TRBV5-1 and TRBJ2-7 gives the whole variable domain KAGVTQTPRYLIKTRGQQVTLSCSPISGHRSVSWYQQTPGQGLQFLFEYFSETQRNKGNFPGRFSGRQFSNSRSEMNVSTLELGDSALYLCASSLEGGPYYEQYFGPGTRLTVT.

The rearrangement links TRBV29-1 to TRBJ1-3, with unresolved D. In germline, CDR1 is SQVTM, CDR2 ANQGSEA. Trimming stripped 6 bases from V and 2 bases from J, with 11 bases between. The length of the CDR3 is 13 residues. In nucleotides, the CDR3 is TGCAGCGTCCTGGACGGACCTGGAAACACCATATATTTT. Its protein product is CSVLDGPGNTIYF.

The chain joins TRBV3-1 to TRBJ1-5, with 9 nucleotides matching TRBD1. CDR1 and CDR2 from the germline V gene are LGHDT and YNNKEL (reference sequence). Trimming took 3 bases from V and 4 from J; bases not matched to a gene: 4. The CDR3 is 15 amino acids. Written as DNA, the CDR3 is TGTGCCAGCAGCCAGGGACAGGGTGGAAATCAGCCCCAGCATTTT. Amino acids: CASSQGQGGNQPQHF.

CDR3 in DNA: TGTGCCAGCAGCTTAGGGGTGGCAGATACGCAGTATTTT. It is translated as CASSLGVADTQYF. The V call is TRBV7-6, the J call TRBJ2-3; D is unresolved. V lost 1 base to trimming and J lost 4 bases, with 6 bases between them. CDR3 length: 13 residues. CDR1 is SGHVS, CDR2 FNYEAQ, per germline.

The CDR3 is CASSSLDFHNEQFF. In DNA, the CDR3 is TGTGCCAGCAGCTCCCTAGACTTTCACAATGAGCAGTTCTTC. The V call is TRBV5-4, the J call TRBJ2-1, with D unclear. V shed 3 bases and J shed 5 bases, with 12 bases lying between them. The CDR3 sequence is 14 residues long. Per the germline V gene, CDR1 is SGHNT and CDR2 is YYREEE (reference sequence).

The chain uses TRBV20-1 and TRBJ2-5, with a weak D call TRBD2 (5 bases). The germline V and J ends were trimmed by 5 bases and 2 bases, with 12 bases remaining between them. Germline loops: CDR1 DFQATT, CDR2 SNEGSKA (reference sequence). This CDR3 is built from 13 residues. In DNA form, the CDR3 reads TGCAGTGCTCTGGGAGTGGGTCAAGAGACCCAGTACTTC. Translation: CSALGVGQETQYF.

The V gene is TRBV30, the J gene TRBJ2-7; 7 nucleotides agree with TRBD1. Germline loops: CDR1 GTSNPN, CDR2 SVGIG (reference sequence). J gave up 3 bases and V 5 bases, and 10 bases lay outside the gene matches. The CDR3 totals 14 residues. The CDR3 region has the DNA TGTGCCTGGTCAAAGAGACAGGGTAACTACGAGCAGTACTTC. Translating it yields CAWSKRQGNYEQYF.